This TCR beta chain was obtained from a study of T cells after yellow fever vaccination. Concerning this clonotype: The antigen is undetermined.

The CDR3 extends over 13 amino acids. Germline lookup yields CDR1 MNHEY and CDR2 SVGEGT. Trimming removed 10 bases from V and 4 bases from J, with 13 bases in between. TCR cDNA, made by 5'RACE template switching, carried an added universal primer site and UMIs. TCRdb reprocessed the 5' RACE reads via MiXCR and lists one record per CDR3 protein. The data show under 600,000 distinct CDR3 sequences, 13% seen once. Points from the study as a whole: The secondary response was weaker but peaked faster, day 5 versus 15. Any FACS-sorted repertoire could hold abundant clonotypes that contaminate it from the bulk population.

This specimen consisted of PBMCs, obtained on the day of the yellow fever booster vaccination. The chain combines TRBV6-2 or TRBV6-3 with TRBJ2-2; tentative D call: TRBD2 (6 bases). This receptor was taken from a man aged 25-45 years who received the YFV17D yellow fever vaccine. The CDR3: CATKKEGTGELFF. The CDR3 bases are TGTGCCACCAAAAAGGAGGGCACCGGGGAGCTGTTTTTT.